The T cell receptor beta chain under discussion was sequenced for a study of lymphopenia after photon versus proton radiotherapy. This CDR3 has 15 residues. Germline V gene lookup returns CDR1 SGHNT and CDR2 YYREEE (reference sequence). With V trimmed by 3 bases and J by 6 bases, 2 bases remained unmatched. Generated by immunoSEQ multiplex PCR, the TCRdb table keeps only in-frame clones and is missing some. The sample comprises about 49,000 clones, around four fifths of which are singletons, and 29% rests with the top ten. The chain uses TRBV5-4 and TRBJ2-1; 14 nucleotides agree with TRBD2. Sequencing was performed on peripheral blood, taken from a patient treated with photon-based radiotherapy. This clonotype was sampled from a man aged 50 to 59 with gastric cancer. CDR3 coding DNA: TGTGCCAGCAGCTACGGACTAGCGGGAGGCAATGAGCAGTTCTTC. Protein sequence: CASSYGLAGGNEQFF.